Below are 26 T cell receptor beta chains sequenced from a single sample in a study of blood T cell repertoires in COVID-19. The method was immunoSEQ multiplex PCR; TCRdb's version includes in-frame clones alone and lacks a portion of them. The sample lists just under 100,000 clones, roughly 86% occurring once. The sequencing sample was made of peripheral blood. All receptors derive from a woman aged 55-75 years in a cohort sampled during active or convalescent COVID-19.

This clone has only a few counts. V is TRBV5-4 and J is TRBJ1-4; TRBD1 aligns across 11 bases. Germline CDR1 SGHNT, CDR2 YYREEE (reference sequence). Trimming removed 4 bases from V and 8 bases from J; junction bases left unmatched: 4. The CDR3 runs 14 residues. For the CDR3, the DNA is TGTGCCAGCAGCCGGACAGGGGGCCGGGAAAAACTGTTTTTT. As protein: CASSRTGGREKLFF.

The genes are TRBV21-1 and TRBJ1-1. TRBV21-1 constitutes a pseudogene. The CDR3 length is 14 residues. The CDR3 DNA reads as TGTGCCAGCAGCAAGGGAGACACGAACACTGAAGCTTTCTTT. Translated, it gives CASSKGDTNTEAFF.

The rearrangement joins TRBV12-3 or TRBV12-4 to TRBJ1-4, with 7 bases aligning to TRBD1. The CDR3 has 13 amino acids. The V gene end was trimmed by 2 bases and the J gene end by 10 bases; junction bases not matched to a gene: 4. This CDR3 is CASSLKGAGKLFF. The CDR3 DNA sequence: TGTGCCAGCAGTTTAAAGGGGGCAGGAAAACTGTTTTTT.

The genes are TRBV12-2 and TRBJ2-2; TRBD1, as called in the table, went unchecked against the DNA. TRBV12-2 is noted as a pseudogene. The CDR3 consists of 18 residues. In DNA form, the CDR3 reads TGTGCAAGTCGCCCGCCCTTGAGGGACAGGGTAAACACCGGGGAGCTGTTTTTT. Translating it yields CASRPPLRDRVNTGELFF.

The DNA for the CDR3 is TGTGCCAGCAGCAACCAACAGGGTGTCACTGAAGCTTTCTTT. Residues: CASSNQQGVTEAFF. This chain joins TRBV9 and TRBJ1-1, with D perhaps matching TRBD1 (6 bases). V lost 4 bases, J lost 4 bases, and 14 bases lay in between. The CDR3 extends over 14 amino acids. From germline, CDR1 is SGDLS and CDR2 YYNGEE.

The genes are TRBV9 and TRBJ2-3, with TRBD2 identical over 11 bases. The CDR3 extends over 15 amino acids. Per germline, CDR1 SGDLS and CDR2 YYNGEE. V was pared by 3 bases and J by 3 bases, with 3 bases of the junction left unmatched. The CDR3 nucleotides read TGTGCCAGCAGCGGTAGCGGGAGGGGTACAGATACGCAGTATTTT. Its translation: CASSGSGRGTDTQYF.

The chain joins TRBV5-6 to TRBJ1-5, with no clear D. The CDR3 totals 14 residues. The V end lost 2 bases, the J end lost 3 bases, and 9 bases lay between the germline ends. Germline V gives CDR1 SGHDT, CDR2 YYEEEE. CDR3 sequence reads: CASSFRDNNQPQHF. The DNA for the CDR3 is TGTGCCAGCAGCTTCCGCGACAACAATCAGCCCCAGCATTTT.

The chain uses TRBV27 and TRBJ1-5; D is unresolved. The V end was cut by 6 bases, the J end by 4 bases, with 16 bases between. CDR3 size: 15 residues. Germline CDR1 reads MNHEY; CDR2 reads SMNVEV (reference sequence). CDR3 DNA sequence: TGTGCCAGCAGCTCCGTGGGTGCTAGGAATCAGCCCCAGCATTTT. Translating it yields CASSSVGARNQPQHF.

The chain carries TRBV7-2 and TRBJ2-1; D might be TRBD1 (5 bases). The germline V gene has CDR1 SGHTA and CDR2 FQGNSA. The V end lost 6 bases, the J end lost 3 bases, and 18 bases lay between the germline ends. This CDR3 is 16 amino acids long. The CDR3 spells CASSFLDSPLYNEQFF. The CDR3 nucleotides read TGTGCCAGCAGTTTTCTTGACAGTCCGCTCTACAATGAGCAGTTCTTC.

The rearrangement links TRBV28 to TRBJ1-1; D perhaps matches TRBD1 (6 bases). CDR3 length: 16 residues. V was pared by 7 bases and J by 0 bases, with 18 bases between. Germline V gives CDR1 MDHEN, CDR2 SYDVKM. The CDR3 sequence is CASMGGAIGMNTEAFF. The CDR3 DNA is TGTGCCAGCATGGGGGGGGCGATAGGAATGAACACTGAAGCTTTCTTT. Full variable domain (outside the CDR3, taken from reference TRBV28 and TRBJ1-1): DVKVTQSSRYLVKRTGEKVFLECVQDMDHENMFWYRQDPGLGLRLIYFSYDVKMKEKGDIPEGYSVSREKKERFSLILESASTNQTSMYLCASMGGAIGMNTEAFFGQGTRLTVV.

In this sample, this clone turned up once. The J gene is TRBJ2-1, the V gene TRBV5-1; 8 positions agree with TRBD2. CDR1 is SGHRS and CDR2 is YFSETQ in the germline V gene. The junction had 14 bases not matched to a gene; V was cut back by 2 bases and J by 4 bases. The CDR3 totals 18 residues. As DNA, the CDR3 is TGCGCCAGCAGCTTACAGCCCCAAGCGGGAGTAGGGTACAATGAGCAGTTCTTC. Protein: CASSLQPQAGVGYNEQFF.

This clone was seen only a few times. The J gene is TRBJ2-3, the V gene TRBV6-1, with D tentatively TRBD2 (6 bases). V lost 3 bases to trimming and J lost 0 bases, with 10 bases between them. The germline V gene has CDR1 MNHNS and CDR2 SASEGT. This CDR3 contains 15 residues. DNA for the CDR3: TGTGCCAGCAGTGACCTCGGGACTAGCACAGATACGCAGTATTTT. Residues: CASSDLGTSTDTQYF.

The CDR3 loop reads CASSFLGRDNEKLFF. In DNA form, the CDR3 reads TGCGCCAGCAGTTTCTTGGGCAGGGATAATGAAAAACTGTTTTTT. The chain recombines TRBV5-1 with TRBJ1-4; D may be TRBD1 (5 bases). The CDR3 length is 15 residues. Germline CDR1 SGHRS, CDR2 YFSETQ. Trimming took off 5 bases at V and 4 bases at J, with 15 bases between the two ends.

The chain is built from TRBV6-5 and TRBJ1-4; 8 positions agree with TRBD1. This CDR3 is built from 15 residues. V trimming: 2 bases; J trimming: 7 bases; junction bases outside the gene matches: 6. Germline loops: CDR1 MNHEY, CDR2 SVGAGI. The CDR3 here is CASSYGQGAVEKLFF. CDR3 nucleotide sequence: TGTGCCAGCAGTTACGGGCAGGGGGCGGTTGAAAAACTGTTTTTT.

V is TRBV5-4 and J is TRBJ2-2, with 8 bases lining up with TRBD2. CDR1 is SGHNT, CDR2 YYREEE, per germline (reference sequence). The trim removed 4 bases at V and 3 bases at J, leaving 8 bases unmatched. The CDR3 length is 16 residues. The CDR3, as DNA: TGTGCCAGCAGCCACGGGGGGGGGCTCGACACCGGGGAGCTGTTTTTT. Translated: CASSHGGGLDTGELFF.

The J gene is TRBJ1-2, the V gene TRBV6-5; a weak D match, TRBD1 (6 bases). The germline V and J ends were trimmed by 8 bases and 0 bases, with 16 bases remaining between them. The CDR3 runs to 15 residues. CDR1 is MNHEY and CDR2 is SVGAGI in the germline V gene. CDR3 in amino acids: CASWGLGQSNYGYTF. CDR3 DNA sequence: TGTGCCAGCTGGGGGCTAGGACAGTCTAACTATGGCTACACCTTC.

In its sample, this clone was seen once. The V and J genes are TRBV7-6 and TRBJ2-7, with a tentative D call TRBD1 (6 bases). Per germline, CDR1 SGHVS and CDR2 FNYEAQ. The CDR3 consists of 16 residues. V shed 6 bases and J shed 0 bases, with 18 bases lying between them. CDR3 DNA sequence: TGTGCCAGCAGTCGTGGACAGTTCCAGAGCTCCTACGAGCAGTACTTC. This codes for CASSRGQFQSSYEQYF. Combining the CDR3 with reference TRBV7-6 and TRBJ2-7 gives the whole variable domain GAGVSQSPRYKVTKRGQDVALRCDPISGHVSLYWYRQALGQGPEFLTYFNYEAQQDKSGLPNDRFSAERPEGSISTLTIQRTEQRDSAMYRCASSRGQFQSSYEQYFGPGTRLTVT.

The rearrangement joins TRBV3-1 (or the pseudogene TRBV3-2) to TRBJ2-6; weak D call: TRBD1 (6 bases). The V gene lost 1 base and the J gene lost 0 bases, with 10 bases spanning the gap. CDR1 is LGHDT, CDR2 YNNKEL, per germline (reference sequence). The CDR3 totals 17 residues. CDR3 residues: CASSQGDTYSGANVLTF. The CDR3 DNA reads TGTGCCAGCAGCCAAGGGGACACGTACTCTGGGGCCAACGTCCTGACTTTC.

The chain employs TRBV19 and TRBJ2-2, with D tentatively TRBD2 (5 bases). Germline CDR1 is LNHDA and CDR2 is SQIVND (reference sequence). The V end lost 6 bases, the J end lost 1 base, and 9 bases lay between the germline ends. This CDR3 is built from 14 residues. CDR3 nucleotides: TGTGCCAGTAGGAGGGAGAGGAACACCGGGGAGCTGTTTTTT. Protein product: CASRRERNTGELFF. Filled out from reference TRBV19 and TRBJ2-2, the complete variable domain reads DGGITQSPKYLFRKEGQNVTLSCEQNLNHDAMYWYRQDPGQGLRLIYYSQIVNDFQKGDIAEGYSVSREKKESFPLTVTSAQKNPTAFYLCASRRERNTGELFFGEGSRLTVL.

The chain has TRBV5-4 and TRBJ1-6, with unresolved D. The V end lost 0 bases, the J end lost 7 bases, and 11 bases lay between the germline ends. Germline V gene data show CDR1 as SGHNT and CDR2 as YYREEE (reference sequence). This CDR3 comprises 15 residues. The CDR3 DNA reads TGTGCCAGCAGCTTGGGCGGGTCAGAGAATTCACCCCTCCACTTT. It yields the protein CASSLGGSENSPLHF. The full variable domain, in which reference TRBV5-4 and TRBJ1-6 provide the parts outside the CDR3, is ETGVTQSPTHLIKTRGQQVTLRCSSQSGHNTVSWYQQALGQGPQFIFQYYREEENGRGNFPPRFSGLQFPNYSSELNVNALELDDSALYLCASSLGGSENSPLHFGNGTRLTVT.

This clone has only a few counts. The genes are TRBV11-2 and TRBJ2-1; the match to TRBD2 covers 10 bases. Germline CDR1 and CDR2: SGHAT and FQNNGV. The CDR3 extends over 16 amino acids. V lost 2 bases and J lost 7; bases outside the gene matches: 8. CDR3 sequence: CASSLQLAGGWNEQFF. The CDR3 coding sequence is TGTGCCAGCAGCTTACAGTTAGCGGGGGGTTGGAATGAGCAGTTCTTC.

This clone has a single count. The chain is built from TRBV11-2 and TRBJ1-2; no clear D gene. Germline V lookup: CDR1 SGHAT, CDR2 FQNNGV. The CDR3 has 12 amino acids. With 3 bases removed from V and 7 bases from J, the gap between germline ends came to 9 bases. CDR3: CASSLSFFGYTF. The CDR3, as DNA: TGTGCCAGCAGCTTGTCATTTTTTGGCTACACCTTC.

This clone showed up just once. The rearrangement uses TRBV5-5 and TRBJ1-5; TRBD1 aligns across 8 bases. V was pared by 0 bases and J by 8 bases, with 10 bases of the junction left unmatched. The germline V gene encodes CDR1 SGHKS and CDR2 YYEKEE (reference sequence). The CDR3 has 16 residues. The CDR3 loop reads CASSLASGGFREPQHF. The CDR3, as DNA: TGTGCCAGCAGCTTGGCGTCAGGGGGCTTTAGAGAGCCCCAGCATTTT.

This clone was observed a few times. This chain uses TRBV3-1 (or the pseudogene TRBV3-2) with TRBJ2-1, with TRBD2 as a possible D gene (5 bases). The CDR3 contains 13 residues. CDR1 is LGHDT, CDR2 YNNKEL, per germline (reference sequence). V lost 4 bases to trimming and J lost 4 bases, with 8 bases between them. DNA of the CDR3: TGTGCCAGCAGCCCCACTAGGTACAATGAGCAGTTCTTC. Translated, it gives CASSPTRYNEQFF.

V and J are TRBV7-2 and TRBJ1-2; TRBD1 matches at 7 bases. This CDR3 spans 13 amino acids. Per the germline V gene, CDR1 is SGHTA and CDR2 is FQGNSA. Germline trimming cut 4 bases from V and 7 bases from J; bases unmatched to any gene: 6. The CDR3 protein is CASSSKGGAGYTF. CDR3 DNA sequence: TGTGCCAGCAGCTCGAAAGGGGGCGCTGGCTACACCTTC.

This clone has only one observation. The rearrangement links TRBV6-5 to TRBJ1-2; D unresolved. The CDR3 has 13 amino acids. The V gene's germline CDR1 is MNHEY and CDR2 SVGAGI. Trimming stripped 1 base from V and 5 bases from J, with 8 bases between. The CDR3 here is CASSYLGGYGYTF. For the CDR3, the DNA is TGTGCCAGCAGTTACTTGGGAGGGTATGGCTACACCTTC.